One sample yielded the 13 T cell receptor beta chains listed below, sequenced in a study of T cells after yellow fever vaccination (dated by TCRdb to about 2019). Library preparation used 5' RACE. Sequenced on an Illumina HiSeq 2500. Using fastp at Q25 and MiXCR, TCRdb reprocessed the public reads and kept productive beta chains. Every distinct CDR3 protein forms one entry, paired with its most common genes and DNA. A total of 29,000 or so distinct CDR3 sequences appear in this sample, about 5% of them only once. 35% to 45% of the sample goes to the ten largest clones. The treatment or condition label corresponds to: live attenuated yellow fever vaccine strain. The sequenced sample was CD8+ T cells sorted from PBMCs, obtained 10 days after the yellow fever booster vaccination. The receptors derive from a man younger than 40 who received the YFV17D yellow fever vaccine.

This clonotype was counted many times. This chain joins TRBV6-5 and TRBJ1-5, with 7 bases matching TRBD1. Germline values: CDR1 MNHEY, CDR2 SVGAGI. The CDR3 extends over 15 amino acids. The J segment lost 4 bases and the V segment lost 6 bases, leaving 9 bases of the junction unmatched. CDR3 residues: CASSQGGTVNQPQHF. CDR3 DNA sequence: TGTGCCAGCAGCCAAGGAGGGACAGTGAATCAGCCCCAGCATTTT.

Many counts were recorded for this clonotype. The CDR3 is CASRREDVYEQYF. CDR3 nucleotide sequence: TGTGCCAGCAGGAGGGAGGATGTCTACGAGCAGTACTTC. The rearrangement uses TRBV6-6 and TRBJ2-7; possible D gene TRBD2, 6 bases. The CDR3 extends over 13 amino acids. V was pared by 6 bases and J by 3 bases, with 12 bases between. Germline values: CDR1 MNHNY, CDR2 SVGAGI (reference sequence).

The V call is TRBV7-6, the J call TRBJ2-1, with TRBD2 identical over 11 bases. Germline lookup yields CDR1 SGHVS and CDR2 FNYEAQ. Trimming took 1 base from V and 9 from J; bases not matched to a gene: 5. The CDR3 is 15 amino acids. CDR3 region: CASSLDTSGRAEQFF. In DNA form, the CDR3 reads TGTGCCAGCAGCTTAGACACTAGCGGGAGAGCTGAGCAGTTCTTC. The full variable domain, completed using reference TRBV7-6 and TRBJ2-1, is GAGVSQSPRYKVTKRGQDVALRCDPISGHVSLYWYRQALGQGPEFLTYFNYEAQQDKSGLPNDRFSAERPEGSISTLTIQRTEQRDSAMYRCASSLDTSGRAEQFFGPGTRLTVL.

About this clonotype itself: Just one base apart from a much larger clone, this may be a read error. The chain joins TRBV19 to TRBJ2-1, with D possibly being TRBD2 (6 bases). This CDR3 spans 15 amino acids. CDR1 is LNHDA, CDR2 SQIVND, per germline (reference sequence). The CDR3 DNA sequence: TGTGCCAGTAGTCCCGGGAGCTCCCCCTACAATAAGCAGTTCTTC. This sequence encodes CASSPGSSPYNKQFF. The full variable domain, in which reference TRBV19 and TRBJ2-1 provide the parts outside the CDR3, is DGGITQSPKYLFRKEGQNVTLSCEQNLNHDAMYWYRQDPGQGLRLIYYSQIVNDFQKGDIAEGYSVSREKKESFPLTVTSAQKNPTAFYLCASSPGSSPYNKQFFGPGTRLTVL.

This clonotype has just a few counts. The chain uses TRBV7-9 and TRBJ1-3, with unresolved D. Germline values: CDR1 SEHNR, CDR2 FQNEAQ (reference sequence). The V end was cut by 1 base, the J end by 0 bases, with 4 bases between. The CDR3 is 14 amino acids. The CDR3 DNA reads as TGTGCCAGCAGCTTAGTGGGCTCTGGAAACACCATATATTTT. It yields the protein CASSLVGSGNTIYF.

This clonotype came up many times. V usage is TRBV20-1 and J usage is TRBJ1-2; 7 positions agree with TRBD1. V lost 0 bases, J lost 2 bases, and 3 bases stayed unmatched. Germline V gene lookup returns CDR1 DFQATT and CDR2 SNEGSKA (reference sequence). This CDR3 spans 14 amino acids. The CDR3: CSARDTDRNYGYTF. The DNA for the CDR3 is TGCAGTGCTAGAGATACGGACAGGAACTATGGCTACACCTTC.

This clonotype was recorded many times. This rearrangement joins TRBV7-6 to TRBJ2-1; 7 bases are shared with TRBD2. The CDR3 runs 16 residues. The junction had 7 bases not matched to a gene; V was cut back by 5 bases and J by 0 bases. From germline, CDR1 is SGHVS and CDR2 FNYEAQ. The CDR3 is CASSHTGGSSYNEQFF. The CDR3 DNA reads TGTGCCAGCAGCCATACCGGGGGGAGCTCCTACAATGAGCAGTTCTTC.

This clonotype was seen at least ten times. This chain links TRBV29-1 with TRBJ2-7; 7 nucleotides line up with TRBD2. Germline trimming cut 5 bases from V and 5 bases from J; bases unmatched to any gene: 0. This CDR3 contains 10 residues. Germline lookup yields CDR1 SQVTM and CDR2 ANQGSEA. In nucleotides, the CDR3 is TGCAGCGTTAGCGGGAACGAGCAGTACTTC. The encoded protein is CSVSGNEQYF.

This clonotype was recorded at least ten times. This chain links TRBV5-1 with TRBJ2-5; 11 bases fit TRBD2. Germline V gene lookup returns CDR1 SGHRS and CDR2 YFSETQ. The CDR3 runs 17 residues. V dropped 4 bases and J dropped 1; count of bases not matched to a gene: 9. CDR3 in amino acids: CASSGGLAEILQETQYF. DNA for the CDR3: TGCGCCAGCAGCGGGGGACTAGCGGAGATACTCCAAGAGACCCAGTACTTC.

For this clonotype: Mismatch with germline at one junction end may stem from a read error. CDR3 residues: CGTSYPFGGESGELFF. The DNA for the CDR3 is TGTGGCACCAGTTATCCTTTTGGGGGCGAATCCGGGGAGCTGTTTTTT. The chain joins TRBV24-1 to TRBJ2-2, with D possibly being TRBD1 (6 bases). Germline lookup yields CDR1 KGHDR and CDR2 SFDVKD. This CDR3 is built from 16 residues.

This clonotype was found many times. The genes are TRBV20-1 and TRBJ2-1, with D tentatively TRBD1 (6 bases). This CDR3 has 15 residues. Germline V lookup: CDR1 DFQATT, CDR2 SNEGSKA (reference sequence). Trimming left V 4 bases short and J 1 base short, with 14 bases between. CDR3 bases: TGCAGTGCTAACCGGGACCAGGGGTCCTACAATGAGCAGTTCTTC. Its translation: CSANRDQGSYNEQFF.

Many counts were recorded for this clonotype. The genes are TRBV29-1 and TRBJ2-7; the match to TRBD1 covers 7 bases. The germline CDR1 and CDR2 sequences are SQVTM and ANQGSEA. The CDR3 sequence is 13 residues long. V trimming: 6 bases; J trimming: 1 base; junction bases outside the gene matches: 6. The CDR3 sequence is CSVVDRESYEQYF. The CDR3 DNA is TGCAGCGTCGTTGACAGGGAGTCCTACGAGCAGTACTTC.

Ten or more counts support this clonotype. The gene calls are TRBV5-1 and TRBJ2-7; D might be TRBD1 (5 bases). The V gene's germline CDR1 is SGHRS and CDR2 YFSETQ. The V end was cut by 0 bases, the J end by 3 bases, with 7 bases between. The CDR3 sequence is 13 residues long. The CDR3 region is CASSLDRNYEQYF. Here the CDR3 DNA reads TGCGCCAGCAGCTTGGACAGGAACTACGAGCAGTACTTC.